This T cell receptor (beta chain) comes out of a study of T cells in Graves' hyperthyroidism and ophthalmopathy. Regarding the study as a whole: Most thyroid clonotypes expanded above 0.001 were also detected in blood. A model of 13 V-J features distinguished ophthalmopathy from stable hyperthyroidism.

CDR3 length equals 14 residues. Looked up from germline, CDR1 is SGHRS and CDR2 is YFSETQ. V lost 2 bases, J lost 0 bases, and 8 bases lay in between. Uncontrolled infections, other autoimmune diseases, pregnancy or lactation led to exclusion of patients. When hyperthyroidism was first diagnosed, the blood sample was taken, preceding any ophthalmopathy symptoms. Researchers amplified the TCR beta CDR3 regions from RNA transcripts. First-round RT-PCR of the TCR CDR3 relied on the HTBI primer set. TCRdb fed the multiplex PCR reads into MiXCR, producing one record per CDR3 protein. The sample lists about 380,000 distinct CDR3 sequences; approximately 13% were seen once. This clonotype was recorded at least ten times. Its matching antigen is unknown.

The origin of this receptor is a man aged 25-40 years with Graves' hyperthyroidism that later progressed to Graves' ophthalmopathy. This chain uses TRBV5-1 with TRBJ1-1; the D is unclear. The sequencing input was blood. The CDR3 region is CASSLWGMNTEAFF. Written as DNA, the CDR3 is TGCGCCAGCAGCTTATGGGGTATGAACACTGAAGCTTTCTTT.